The 19 T cell receptor beta chains presented below share a single source sample, sequenced in a study of blood T cell repertoires in COVID-19. The method was immunoSEQ multiplex PCR; TCRdb's version includes in-frame clones alone and lacks a portion of them. The sample consists of under 250,000 clones, about nine tenths of them appearing once. Sequencing was performed on peripheral blood. These receptors all stem from a woman aged 25 to 39 with COVID-19, enrolled during active disease.

This chain links TRBV4-2 with TRBJ2-1; a weak D match, TRBD2 (5 bases). Germline loops: CDR1 LGHNA, CDR2 YNFKEQ. V lost 1 base, J lost 7 bases, and 20 bases lay in between. The CDR3 sequence is 17 residues long. The CDR3 sequence is CASSQVAYRAGENEQFF. The CDR3 coding sequence is TGTGCCAGCAGCCAAGTCGCGTATAGAGCCGGGGAGAATGAGCAGTTCTTC.

In this sample, this clone turned up a few times. This chain links TRBV19 with TRBJ1-1; 10 positions match TRBD1. Germline CDR1 LNHDA, CDR2 SQIVND (reference sequence). The CDR3 length is 16 residues. V shed 1 base and J 2 bases; nucleotides not matched to a gene: 4. CDR3 coding DNA: TGTGCCAGTAGTATAGGACAGGGGGCATACAACACTGAAGCTTTCTTT. This codes for CASSIGQGAYNTEAFF. Variable domain in full (rest from reference TRBV19 and TRBJ1-1): DGGITQSPKYLFRKEGQNVTLSCEQNLNHDAMYWYRQDPGQGLRLIYYSQIVNDFQKGDIAEGYSVSREKKESFPLTVTSAQKNPTAFYLCASSIGQGAYNTEAFFGQGTRLTVV.

The V and J genes are TRBV7-9 and TRBJ1-1, with D possibly being TRBD1 (6 bases). Germline V lookup: CDR1 SEHNR, CDR2 FQNEAQ (reference sequence). CDR3 size: 15 residues. The V and J ends lost 5 bases and 3 bases respectively, with 16 bases between them. The CDR3 coding sequence is TGTGCCAGCAGCCAAACAGGGAGAGGGGACACTGAAGCTTTCTTT. Its protein is CASSQTGRGDTEAFF.

This clone was observed a single time. Relative to the germline gene, one junction end is altered; a read error may explain this. The chain is built from TRBV18 and TRBJ1-2; D possibly corresponds to TRBD1 (6 bases). The CDR3 totals 13 residues. Germline V gene data show CDR1 as KGHSH and CDR2 as LQKENI. The CDR3 DNA is TGTGCCAGCTCACCGGGGGACAACTACGGCTACACCTTC. Protein: CASSPGDNYGYTF.

This rearrangement joins TRBV19 to TRBJ2-6; TRBD1 agrees at 8 bases. Germline CDR1 reads LNHDA; CDR2 reads SQIVND (reference sequence). This CDR3 comprises 19 residues. V dropped 3 bases and J dropped 2; count of bases not matched to a gene: 12. CDR3 amino acids: CASSIVGHPGGAGANVLTF. The DNA of the CDR3 is TGTGCCAGTAGTATTGTGGGCCACCCAGGGGGCGCTGGGGCCAACGTCCTGACTTTC.

The V and J genes are TRBV2 and TRBJ2-1; tentatively, D is TRBD1 (6 bases). This CDR3 region has 16 residues. CDR1 SNHLY and CDR2 FYNNEI come from the germline V gene. With 5 bases removed from V and 3 bases from J, the gap between germline ends came to 17 bases. CDR3 protein: CASSTPGHLNYNEQFF. CDR3 sequence (DNA): TGTGCCAGCAGTACCCCGGGACACCTGAACTACAATGAGCAGTTCTTC.

A few counts support this clone. CDR3 coding DNA: TGCGCCAGCAGCCAGGTCGACAGGGATGGAGGCTACACCTTC. Protein sequence: CASSQVDRDGGYTF. This chain connects TRBV4-3 to TRBJ1-2; 7 bases map to TRBD1. CDR3 length: 14 amino acids. V gave up 3 bases and J gave up 8 bases; unmatched junction bases: 9. Germline V gene sequence: CDR1 LGHNA, CDR2 YSLEER.

This clone was recorded a few times. The chain is built from TRBV18 and TRBJ1-5, with TRBD1 identical over 11 bases. The V gene's germline CDR1 is KGHSH and CDR2 LQKENI. The CDR3 consists of 12 residues. The V gene end was trimmed by 2 bases and the J gene end by 16 bases; junction bases not matched to a gene: 4. Here the CDR3 DNA reads TGTGCCAGCTCACCAGGACAGGGGGCAACACATTTT. It is translated as CASSPGQGATHF.

The chain recombines TRBV18 with TRBJ2-1, with 8 bases lining up with TRBD1. The CDR3 runs to 16 residues. The V segment lost 3 bases and the J segment 7 bases; nucleotides outside the gene matches: 11. Germline V gene lookup returns CDR1 KGHSH and CDR2 LQKENI. Here the CDR3 reads CASSPLAGQGTNEQFF. DNA of the CDR3: TGTGCCAGCTCACCCCTCGCCGGACAGGGAACAAATGAGCAGTTCTTC. Using reference TRBV18 and TRBJ2-1 for the parts outside the CDR3, the full variable domain is NAGVMQNPRHLVRRRGQEARLRCSPMKGHSHVYWYRQLPEEGLKFMVYLQKENIIDESGMPKERFSAEFPKEGPSILRIQQVVRGDSAAYFCASSPLAGQGTNEQFFGPGTRLTVL.

The chain recombines TRBV10-2 with TRBJ2-1; TRBD2 might be the D (6 bases). There are 14 residues in the CDR3. Germline values: CDR1 WSHSY, CDR2 SAAADI. Trimming stripped 9 bases from V and 3 bases from J, with 15 bases between. The CDR3 loop is CASGAGPIYNEQFF. In nucleotides, the CDR3 is TGCGCCAGTGGCGCGGGACCTATCTACAATGAGCAGTTCTTC.

The CDR3 region has the DNA TGTGCCAGCAGCTTTAGCGGACCCGACCTGGGGGATGAGCAGTTCTTC. This codes for CASSFSGPDLGDEQFF. The J gene is TRBJ2-1, the V gene TRBV11-2; D might be TRBD2 (6 bases). The CDR3 sequence is 16 residues long. Germline V gene sequence: CDR1 SGHAT, CDR2 FQNNGV. V was shortened by 3 bases and J by 8 bases, with 20 bases between the two germline ends.

The CDR3 nucleotides read TGTGCCACCAGTGATAGACGGAGAGAGACCCAGTACTTC. Translated, it gives CATSDRRRETQYF. The rearrangement uses TRBV24-1 and TRBJ2-5; unclear D gene. The ends were cut back, 3 bases at V and 4 bases at J, with 8 bases in the middle. The CDR3 runs 13 residues. From germline, CDR1 is KGHDR and CDR2 SFDVKD.

CDR3 DNA sequence: TGTGCCAGCAGATTACTAGCGGGAGCCTCCGGGGAGCTGTTTTTT. Translation: CASRLLAGASGELFF. The rearrangement joins TRBV6-5 to TRBJ2-2, with TRBD2 matching over 11 bases. The CDR3 runs to 15 residues. Germline lookup yields CDR1 MNHEY and CDR2 SVGAGI. J gave up 6 bases and V 6 bases, and 6 bases lay outside the gene matches.

The chain recombines TRBV6-2 or TRBV6-3 with TRBJ2-7; D might be TRBD2 (7 bases). Germline V gives CDR1 MNHEY, CDR2 SVGEGT. With 0 bases removed from V and 0 bases from J, the gap between germline ends came to 24 bases. The CDR3 covers 20 residues. The CDR3 sequence: CASSYSIIRGATPFSYEQYF. CDR3 DNA sequence: TGTGCCAGCAGTTACTCGATAATCCGGGGGGCTACTCCTTTCTCCTACGAGCAGTACTTC.

The chain uses TRBV3-1 (or the pseudogene TRBV3-2) and TRBJ2-3; no clear D. The CDR3 sequence is 12 residues long. CDR1 is LGHDT and CDR2 is YNNKEL in the germline V gene (reference sequence). V was clipped by 5 bases and J by 2 bases, with 5 bases between them. The CDR3 DNA reads as TGTGCCAGCAGCTACTACACAGATACGCAGTATTTT. As protein: CASSYYTDTQYF.

This clone was detected a few times. This sequence joins TRBV10-2 and TRBJ2-1, with 12 bases aligning to TRBD2. The CDR3 has 14 residues. CDR1 is WSHSY and CDR2 is SAAADI in the germline V gene. Trimming removed 7 bases from V and 7 bases from J; junction bases left unmatched: 5. In nucleotides, the CDR3 is TGCGCCAGCATGGGGACTAGCGGGTCGAATGAGCAGTTCTTC. Translating gives CASMGTSGSNEQFF.

The gene calls are TRBV28 and TRBJ2-1, with 8 bases that match TRBD2. The J segment lost 4 bases and the V segment lost 4 bases, leaving 9 bases of the junction unmatched. Per germline, CDR1 MDHEN and CDR2 SYDVKM. The CDR3 loop spans 16 amino acids. CDR3 in DNA: TGTGCCAGCAGTTGGGGCCGGACTAGCAAATACAATGAGCAGTTCTTC. This sequence encodes CASSWGRTSKYNEQFF.

The chain carries TRBV29-1 and TRBJ2-1; perhaps TRBD2 as D (5 bases). The CDR3 sequence is 13 residues long. Germline CDR1 and CDR2: SQVTM and ANQGSEA. The V end lost 4 bases, the J end lost 3 bases, and 10 bases lay between the germline ends. CDR3 bases: TGCAGCGTTGCAGGACTCCTCTACAATGAGCAGTTCTTC. Translating it yields CSVAGLLYNEQFF.

There are a few counts of this clone. The chain combines TRBV11-2 with TRBJ1-1; D uncertain. The V and J ends lost 5 bases and 7 bases respectively, with 14 bases between them. The length of the CDR3 is 13 residues. Germline V CDR1 and CDR2: SGHAT, FQNNGV. The CDR3 bases are TGTGCCAGCAGCCCTTGGGCCGGGAGTGAAGCTTTCTTT. Protein sequence: CASSPWAGSEAFF.